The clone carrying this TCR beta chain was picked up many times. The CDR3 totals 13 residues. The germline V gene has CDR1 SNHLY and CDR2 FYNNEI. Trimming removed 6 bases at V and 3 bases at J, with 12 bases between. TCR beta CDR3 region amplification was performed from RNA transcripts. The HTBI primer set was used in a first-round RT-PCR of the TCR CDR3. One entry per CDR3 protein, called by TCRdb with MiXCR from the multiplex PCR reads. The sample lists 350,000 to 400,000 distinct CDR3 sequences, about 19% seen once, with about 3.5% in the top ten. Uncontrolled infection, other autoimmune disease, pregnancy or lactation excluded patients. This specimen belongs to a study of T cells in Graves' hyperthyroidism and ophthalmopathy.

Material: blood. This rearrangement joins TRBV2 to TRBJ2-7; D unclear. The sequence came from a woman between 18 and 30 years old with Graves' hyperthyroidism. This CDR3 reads CASRWHVRYEQYF. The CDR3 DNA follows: TGTGCCAGCAGGTGGCACGTCCGCTACGAGCAGTACTTC. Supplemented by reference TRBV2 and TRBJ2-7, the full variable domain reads EPEVTQTPSHQVTQMGQEVILRCVPISNHLYFYWYRQILGQKVEFLVSFYNNEISEKSEIFDDQFSVERPDGSNFTLKIRSTKLEDSAMYFCASRWHVRYEQYFGPGTRLTVT.